These 20 T cell receptor beta chains were all obtained from the same sample, sequenced in a study of Graves' ophthalmopathy and Graves' hyperthyroidism. The TCR beta CDR3 regions underwent amplification from RNA transcripts. HTBI-primed RT-PCR formed the first round, and a multiplex PCR formed the second. TCRdb re-analysed the multiplex PCR reads in MiXCR, keeping a single row per CDR3 protein. The repertoire holds 400,000 to 500,000 distinct CDR3 sequences, more than 20% seen once, with roughly 3.2% in the top ten. The material sequenced was peripheral blood. The source is a woman aged 18-29 years with stable Graves' hyperthyroidism.

This clonotype was detected many times. The genes are TRBV13 and TRBJ1-1; weak D call: TRBD1 (5 bases). The CDR3 sequence is 12 residues long. From germline, CDR1 is PRHDT and CDR2 FYEKMQ (reference sequence). Trimming shortened V by 2 bases and J by 8 bases, and 9 bases separated the two germline ends. The CDR3 region has the DNA TGTGCCAGCAGCTTATTGCCAGGGGAAGCTTTCTTT. Its protein product is CASSLLPGEAFF.

There are many counts of this clonotype. J is TRBJ2-7 and V is TRBV6-2 or TRBV6-3; 9 bases are a match to TRBD2. Germline V CDR1 and CDR2: MNHEY, SVGEGT. Trimming removed 1 base from V and 1 base from J; junction bases left unmatched: 2. The CDR3 spans 15 residues. The CDR3 region is CASSYLSGRSYEQYF. The CDR3 DNA sequence: TGTGCCAGCAGTTACTTGAGCGGGAGGTCCTACGAGCAGTACTTC.

Ten or more counts support this clonotype. The chain couples TRBV20-1 to TRBJ2-7, with TRBD2 identical over 10 bases. This CDR3 spans 13 amino acids. The V gene's germline CDR1 is DFQATT and CDR2 SNEGSKA (reference sequence). CDR3 region: CSTPGLATYEQYF. As DNA, the CDR3 is TGCAGCACCCCGGGACTAGCGACTTACGAGCAGTACTTC.

In its sample, this clonotype was seen many times. The chain has TRBV2 and TRBJ1-1, with 7 positions matching TRBD1. Germline V lookup: CDR1 SNHLY, CDR2 FYNNEI. The length of the CDR3 is 16 residues. Unmatched junction bases numbered 9, after V lost 4 bases and J lost 1 base. The DNA of the CDR3 is TGTGCCAGCAGTGTTAACAGGGGTAGTGGGAACACTGAAGCTTTCTTT. Translated: CASSVNRGSGNTEAFF.

This clonotype was observed many times. The genes are TRBV4-1 and TRBJ1-2; no clear D. Germline CDR1 is MGHRA and CDR2 is YSYEKL. V was pared by 1 base and J by 3 bases, with 15 bases between. The CDR3 is 16 residues long. The CDR3 is CASSQVVQNLYYGYTF. Written as DNA, the CDR3 is TGCGCCAGCAGCCAAGTGGTACAGAACTTGTACTATGGCTACACCTTC.

Ten or more counts support this clonotype. The chain joins TRBV7-2 to TRBJ2-4; D not resolved. This CDR3 spans 15 amino acids. Trimming left V 3 bases short and J 5 bases short, with 14 bases between. Germline lookup yields CDR1 SGHTA and CDR2 FQGNSA. The CDR3 sequence is CASSFGGRAENIQYF. CDR3 DNA sequence: TGTGCCAGCAGCTTTGGCGGCCGCGCCGAAAACATTCAGTACTTC.

The chain joins TRBV6-2 or TRBV6-3 to TRBJ2-6, with D unclear. This CDR3 is 13 amino acids long. Trimming shortened V by 7 bases and J by 0 bases, and 4 bases separated the two germline ends. The V gene's germline CDR1 is MNHEY and CDR2 SVGEGT. CDR3 protein: CASKDSGANVLTF. CDR3 sequence (DNA): TGTGCCAGCAAGGACTCTGGGGCCAACGTCCTGACTTTC.

This clonotype was counted many times. The chain employs TRBV20-1 and TRBJ2-7, with a possible D match to TRBD2 (5 bases). CDR3 length: 14 amino acids. Germline V gene sequence: CDR1 DFQATT, CDR2 SNEGSKA (reference sequence). V was shortened by 1 base and J by 6 bases, with 16 bases between the two germline ends. The DNA for the CDR3 is TGCAGTGCTAGAGTTGCGAGGATTCGGGGCGAGCAGTACTTC. Translated: CSARVARIRGEQYF.

Ten or more counts support this clonotype. This chain uses TRBV4-1 with TRBJ2-5, with D perhaps given as TRBD1 or TRBD2 (6 bases each). The germline CDR1 and CDR2 sequences are MGHRA and YSYEKL. Trimming took off 4 bases at V and 5 bases at J, with 17 bases between the two ends. The CDR3 extends over 15 amino acids. As DNA, the CDR3 is TGCGCCAGCAGCCCTCCGAGGGGGGCAGGGGAGACCCAGTACTTC. Protein sequence: CASSPPRGAGETQYF.

In this sample, this clonotype turned up many times. The chain couples TRBV7-2 to TRBJ2-7; unclear D gene. CDR3 size: 14 residues. V was pared by 6 bases and J by 0 bases, with 12 bases between. The V gene's germline CDR1 is SGHTA and CDR2 FQGNSA. Here the CDR3 reads CASRSGPNSYEQYF. CDR3 nucleotide sequence: TGTGCCAGCAGATCCGGGCCCAACTCCTACGAGCAGTACTTC.

Many counts were recorded for this clonotype. This rearrangement joins TRBV6-1 to TRBJ2-7; D call uncertain. This CDR3 contains 15 residues. CDR1 MNHNS and CDR2 SASEGT come from the germline V gene. Trimming took 2 bases from V and 6 from J, leaving 17 bases between them. The CDR3 coding sequence is TGTGCCAGCAGTGAATTTGGAGCGTACCCCGGCGAGCAGTACTTC. It yields the protein CASSEFGAYPGEQYF.

This clonotype occurred many times. A much more abundant neighbour one base away suggests this may be a read error. J is TRBJ1-1 and V is TRBV12-3 or TRBV12-4, with D maybe TRBD1 (5 bases). The CDR3 runs to 13 residues. The CDR3 is CAGSWTSNTEAFF. CDR3 sequence (DNA): TGTGCCGGCAGTTGGACATCGAACACTGAAGCTTTCTTT.

This rearrangement joins TRBV6-4 to TRBJ1-2, with D possibly being TRBD1 (5 bases). The CDR3 spans 15 residues. V lost 3 bases and J 4 bases, leaving 15 bases between the germline ends. Germline CDR1 reads MRHNA; CDR2 reads SNTAGT. The DNA of the CDR3 is TGTGCCAGCAGTGAAGGACAAGAATGGGGCTATGGCTACACCTTC. Its translation: CASSEGQEWGYGYTF.

In this sample, this clonotype turned up many times. The chain combines TRBV29-1 with TRBJ1-1; TRBD1 agrees at 11 bases. Germline V gives CDR1 SQVTM, CDR2 ANQGSEA. The CDR3 covers 16 residues. After removal of 3 bases from V and 3 bases from J, the junction contained 9 bases not matched to a gene. The CDR3 DNA is TGCAGCGTTGACCGGACAGGGGGCCTAGGGTACACTGAAGCTTTCTTT. Protein: CSVDRTGGLGYTEAFF.

This clonotype was seen many times. The J gene is TRBJ1-6, the V gene TRBV25-1; TRBD1 aligns across 7 bases. The germline V gene has CDR1 MGHDK and CDR2 SYGVNS. The trim removed 1 base at V and 8 bases at J, leaving 8 bases unmatched. The CDR3 covers 16 residues. Here the CDR3 reads CASSESAGGFDSPLHF. The CDR3 DNA reads as TGTGCCAGCAGTGAATCGGCAGGGGGATTCGATTCACCCCTCCACTTT.

There are many counts of this clonotype. The chain recombines TRBV20-1 with TRBJ2-7; D gene uncertain. This CDR3 contains 15 residues. Trimming removed 3 bases at V and 3 bases at J, with 18 bases between. Germline V gene lookup returns CDR1 DFQATT and CDR2 SNEGSKA (reference sequence). This CDR3 is CSASRGTDGFYEQYF. The CDR3 DNA follows: TGCAGTGCTAGTCGCGGTACGGACGGATTCTACGAGCAGTACTTC.

This clonotype has at least ten counts. The rearrangement uses TRBV6-1 and TRBJ2-7, with D maybe TRBD1 (6 bases). The CDR3 spans 15 residues. CDR1 MNHNS and CDR2 SASEGT come from the germline V gene. Trimming took off 6 bases at V and 2 bases at J, with 17 bases between the two ends. DNA of the CDR3: TGTGCCAGCAGCCCCGCAGGGGTCGGCCCCTACGAGCAGTACTTC. This translates into CASSPAGVGPYEQYF.

This clonotype was observed at least ten times. The rearrangement uses TRBV27 and TRBJ1-6, with a weak D call TRBD1 (5 bases). Trimming removed 6 bases from V and 8 bases from J, with 17 bases in between. This CDR3 is built from 15 residues. Germline CDR1 is MNHEY and CDR2 is SMNVEV (reference sequence). As DNA, the CDR3 is TGTGCCAGCAGCCCGATGGGGGGGAACGATTCACCCCTCCACTTT. It is translated as CASSPMGGNDSPLHF.

There are many counts of this clonotype. The CDR3 spells CASSLALGLASDTQYF. The CDR3 DNA sequence: TGTGCCAGCAGTTTAGCCTTGGGACTAGCGTCGGATACGCAGTATTTT. This chain uses TRBV12-3 or TRBV12-4 with TRBJ2-3; 10 nucleotides agree with TRBD2. The CDR3 is 16 residues long. J gave up 6 bases and V 0 bases, and 6 bases lay outside the gene matches.

This clonotype was picked up many times. A much larger clone lies one base from this, so it may be a read error. This rearrangement joins TRBV12-3 or TRBV12-4 to TRBJ2-2, with TRBD2 matching 10 bases. V lost 6 bases and J lost 7; bases outside the gene matches: 11. The CDR3 spans 16 residues. The CDR3 DNA is TGTGCCAGCAGCCCCGGGGTAGCGGGAGGTAGCGGGGAGCTGTTTTTT. Translating it yields CASSPGVAGGSGELFF.